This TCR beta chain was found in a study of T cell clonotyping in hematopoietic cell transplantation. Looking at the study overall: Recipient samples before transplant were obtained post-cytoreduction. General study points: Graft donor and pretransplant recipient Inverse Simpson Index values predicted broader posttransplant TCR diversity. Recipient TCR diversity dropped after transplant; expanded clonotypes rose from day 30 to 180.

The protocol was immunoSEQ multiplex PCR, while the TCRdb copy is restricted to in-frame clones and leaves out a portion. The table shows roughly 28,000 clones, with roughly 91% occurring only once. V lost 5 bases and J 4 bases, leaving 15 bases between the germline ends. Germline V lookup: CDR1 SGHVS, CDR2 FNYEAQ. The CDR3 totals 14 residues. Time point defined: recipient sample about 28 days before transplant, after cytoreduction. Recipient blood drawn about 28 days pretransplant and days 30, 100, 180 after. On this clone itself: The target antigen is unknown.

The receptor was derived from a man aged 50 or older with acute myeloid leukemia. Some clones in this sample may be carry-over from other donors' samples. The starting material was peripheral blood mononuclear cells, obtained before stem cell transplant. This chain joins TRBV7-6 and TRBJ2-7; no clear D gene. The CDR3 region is CASSPRNWGYEQYF. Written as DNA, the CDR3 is TGTGCCAGCAGCCCCCGTAATTGGGGTTACGAGCAGTACTTC.